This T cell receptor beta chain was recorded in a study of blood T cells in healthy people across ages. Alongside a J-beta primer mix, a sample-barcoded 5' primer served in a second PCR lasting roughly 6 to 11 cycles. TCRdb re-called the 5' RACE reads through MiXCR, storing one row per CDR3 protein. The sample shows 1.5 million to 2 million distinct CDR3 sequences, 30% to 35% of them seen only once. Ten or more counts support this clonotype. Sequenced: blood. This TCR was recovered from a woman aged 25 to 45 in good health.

The CDR3: CASSFPAGETQYF. CDR3 DNA: TGTGCCAGCAGTTTTCCGGCGGGCGAGACCCAGTACTTC. The chain combines TRBV12-3 or TRBV12-4 with TRBJ2-5; possibly TRBD2 for D (5 bases). The ends were cut back, 3 bases at V and 5 bases at J, with 10 bases in the middle. CDR3 length: 13 amino acids.